This note documents a single T cell receptor (beta chain) sequence. Its antigen specificity is not known. This specimen belongs to a study of synovial regulatory T cells in juvenile arthritis (dated by TCRdb to about 2015). Notes on the research overall: Among the sequenced patients, three were classified as therapy-naive, methotrexate plus infliximab was given to one, methotrexate was given to about 6, and treatment information was unavailable for one. Using matched patient samples, the researchers compared TCRbeta CDR3 repertoires across three groups: blood iaTreg cells, other blood Treg cells and synovial fluid Treg cells. Effector T cell subsets from the study cohort were also sequenced for comparisons, but the Treg dataset by itself includes only blood Treg cells and synovial fluid Treg cells. TCR repertoire comparisons included Treg and Teff subsets from fewer than twelve JIA patients with active disease.

Taken from the germline V gene, the CDR1 and CDR2 loops are SGHVS and FNYEAQ. Including the terminal cysteine and phenylalanine, the CDR3 comprises 15 residues. No DNA was logged. The paper's findings and limits, for the study overall: Synovial Treg cells shared more CDR3 sequences with iaTreg cells than with other blood Treg cells, and Chao-Jaccard similarity confirmed that synovial Treg cells were more closely related to iaTreg cells. Lower TCR diversity was observed in blood iaTreg cells than in other blood Treg cells, consistent with antigen-driven expansion. iaTreg TCR repertoires were found to be largely private across patients and to partially overlap with synovial Teff and blood CPL repertoires.

Receptors were amplified or captured by the immunoSEQ multiplex PCR assay. Adaptive Biotechnologies carried out the TCRbeta CDR3 sequencing. Concerning the study's data processing: To assess repertoire similarity, the researchers used the Chao-modified Jaccard index along with median clonotype overlap taken from 200 random subsamples at equal sample size. The similarity analyses were run on either productive nucleotide sequences or amino acid sequences translated in silico. Hierarchical clustering with single linkage and t-SNE based on Chao-modified Jaccard distances were applied for the comparison of repertoires. Repertoire diversity was measured with the Renyi index after sample size normalisation across a range of alpha values. TCRdb mirrors the immuneACCESS table, restricted to in-frame sequences. Some clones are absent from its copies; in checked studies, under half trace to an unresolved V gene, and the reason for the others is unknown. V, J and clone size derive from that table, while D and trimming were established from the DNA sequence. In this sample's table one finds about 9,900 clones. The top ten hold about 1.8% of the sample.

iaTreg cells were defined as HLA-DR+ Treg cells, were more frequent in NO ID patients than in ID patients at Tend, and were hypothesised to expand during inflammation. TCR repertoire donors were some 11 juvenile idiopathic arthritis patients with active disease who had not reached inactive disease, 3 polyarticular and 8 oligoarticular. A median age of around 12 years (range about 2.4-25) and a median disease duration of approximately 7 years (range 0.2-19.1) were recorded for the TCR-sequenced patients. Samples for TCR repertoire analysis were collected at two centres in Italy. Peripheral blood mononuclear cells were separated using a Histopaque-1077 density gradient and frozen in about 90% FCS with around 10% DMSO.

This TCR derives from a donor aged 2 to 35 with juvenile idiopathic arthritis. Specimen: Treg cells from blood. Explained via the paper, the cell subset or site label denotes: HLA-DR+ inflammation-associated blood Treg cells. The sequence joins TRBV7-6 to TRBJ1-1; TCRdb's D call, TRBD1, is unchecked because there is no DNA. The CDR3 region has the sequence CASSKGAALNTEAFF. Outside the CDR3, residues come from the reference TRBV7-6 and TRBJ1-1 proteins, so the full variable domain is: GAGVSQSPRYKVTKRGQDVALRCDPISGHVSLYWYRQALGQGPEFLTYFNYEAQQDKSGLPNDRFSAERPEGSISTLTIQRTEQRDSAMYRCASSKGAALNTEAFFGQGTRLTVV.